Sequencing of this T cell receptor beta chain was carried out in a study of neurological immune-mediated disorders. The cDNA was synthesized by 5'RACE incorporating 10-nucleotide random UMIs. TCRdb redid the calling of the 5' RACE reads with MiXCR, one entry per CDR3 protein. Altogether tens of thousands of distinct CDR3 sequences are present, about 10% being singletons, with the ten largest covering under 15%. This clonotype came up many times. Germline V gene lookup returns CDR1 MDHEN and CDR2 SYDVKM. Trimming removed 5 bases from V and 0 bases from J, with 11 bases in between. The CDR3 sequence is 14 residues long. Time point given: longitudinal time-point 2.

The J gene is TRBJ2-7, the V gene TRBV28; D call uncertain. The receptor's source is a man aged 25-45 years in good health. Sequenced input: PBMCs. The DNA for the CDR3 is TGTGCCAGCAGTATGGGCGACTCCTCCTACGAGCAGTACTTC. This sequence encodes CASSMGDSSYEQYF. Looking up the rest from reference TRBV28 and TRBJ2-7 gives the full variable domain: DVKVTQSSRYLVKRTGEKVFLECVQDMDHENMFWYRQDPGLGLRLIYFSYDVKMKEKGDIPEGYSVSREKKERFSLILESASTNQTSMYLCASSMGDSSYEQYFGPGTRLTVT.